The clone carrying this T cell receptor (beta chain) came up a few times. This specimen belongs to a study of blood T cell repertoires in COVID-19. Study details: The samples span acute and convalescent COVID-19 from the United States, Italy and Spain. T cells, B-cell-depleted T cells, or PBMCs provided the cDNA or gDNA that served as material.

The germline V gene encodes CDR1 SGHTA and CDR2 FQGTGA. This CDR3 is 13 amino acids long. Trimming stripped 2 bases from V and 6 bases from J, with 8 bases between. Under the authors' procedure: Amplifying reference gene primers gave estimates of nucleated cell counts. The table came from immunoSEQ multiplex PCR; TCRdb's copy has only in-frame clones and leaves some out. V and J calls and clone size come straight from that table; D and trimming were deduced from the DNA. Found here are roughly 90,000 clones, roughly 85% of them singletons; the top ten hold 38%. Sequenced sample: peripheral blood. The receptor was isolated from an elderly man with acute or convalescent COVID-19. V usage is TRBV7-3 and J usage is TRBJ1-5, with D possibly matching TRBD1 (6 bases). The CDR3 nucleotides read TGTGCCAGCAGCTTAGGGACACTTCAGCCCCAGCATTTT. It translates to CASSLGTLQPQHF.